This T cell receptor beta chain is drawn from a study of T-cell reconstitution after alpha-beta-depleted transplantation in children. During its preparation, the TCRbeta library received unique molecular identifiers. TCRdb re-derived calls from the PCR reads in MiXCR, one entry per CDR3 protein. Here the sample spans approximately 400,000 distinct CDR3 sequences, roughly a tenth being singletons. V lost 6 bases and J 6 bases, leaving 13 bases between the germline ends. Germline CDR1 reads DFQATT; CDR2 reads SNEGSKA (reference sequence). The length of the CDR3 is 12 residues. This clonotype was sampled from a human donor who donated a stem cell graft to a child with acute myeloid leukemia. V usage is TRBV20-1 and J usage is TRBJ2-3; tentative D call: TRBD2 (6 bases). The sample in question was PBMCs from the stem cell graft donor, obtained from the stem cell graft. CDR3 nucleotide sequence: TGCAGTGCGGAGGGATACCCGGATACGCAGTATTTT. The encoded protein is CSAEGYPDTQYF.